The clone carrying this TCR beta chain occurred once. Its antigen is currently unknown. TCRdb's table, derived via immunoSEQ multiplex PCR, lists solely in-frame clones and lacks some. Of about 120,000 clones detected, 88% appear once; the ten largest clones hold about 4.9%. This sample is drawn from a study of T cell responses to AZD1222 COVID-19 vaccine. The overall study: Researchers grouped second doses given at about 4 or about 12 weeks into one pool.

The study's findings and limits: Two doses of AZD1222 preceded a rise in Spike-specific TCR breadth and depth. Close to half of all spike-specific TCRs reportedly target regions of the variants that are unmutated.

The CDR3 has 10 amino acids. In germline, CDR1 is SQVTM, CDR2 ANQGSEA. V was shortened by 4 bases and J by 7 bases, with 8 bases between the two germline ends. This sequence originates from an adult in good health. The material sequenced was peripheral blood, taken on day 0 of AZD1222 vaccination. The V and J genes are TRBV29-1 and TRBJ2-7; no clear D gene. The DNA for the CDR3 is TGCAGCGTTGGATCGCGGGAGCAGTACTTC. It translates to CSVGSREQYF.